A single TCR beta chain is shown here with its context. Its antigen is currently unknown. Germline CDR1 reads MRHNA; CDR2 reads SNTAGT. J gave up 4 bases and V 5 bases, and 4 bases lay outside the gene matches. The CDR3 length is 13 residues. The record originates from a study of chemoradiotherapy in HPV16-positive cancers. Profiling relied on immunoSEQ multiplex PCR, and the TCRdb table lists in-frame clones only, not all of them. This table holds approximately 13,000 clones, roughly 63% found once. Overall study findings and caveats: For HPV16-positive patients, expanding HPV-responsive T cells associated with longer recurrence-free survival.

This specimen was acquired from a patient who underwent chemoradiotherapy. This TCR was sampled from a human donor with HPV-associated anogenital cancer. V and J are TRBV6-4 and TRBJ1-1, with 7 bases lining up with TRBD1. CDR3 DNA sequence: TGTGCCAGCAGTCCGACAGGGCGCACTGAAGCTTTCTTT. Protein product: CASSPTGRTEAFF.